The rows below give T cell receptor beta chains drawn from one sample of a study of blood T cell repertoires in COVID-19. Generated by immunoSEQ multiplex PCR, the TCRdb table keeps only in-frame clones and is missing some. This sample carries 250,000 to 350,000 clones, 75% to 95% of them seen once, and the ten largest clones take roughly 1.1%. Input material: PBMCs or T cells enriched from blood (not recorded which). These receptors originate from a woman aged 25 to 45 who had recovered from COVID-19. Both conserved end residues are part of each CDR3. The order of the fields is D gene, clone size, J gene, V gene, CDR3 protein, CDR3 DNA. D genes are given only for firm matches. Clone size is given for some rows only: seen once, a few or many times, or a class if the clone is expanded.

D gene: .; clone size: .; J gene: TRBJ1-4; V gene: TRBV5-6; CDR3 protein: CASSLGSRGGHEKLFF; CDR3 DNA: TGTGCCAGCAGCTTGGGGTCCCGGGGGGGCCATGAAAAACTGTTTTTT
D gene: .; clone size: .; J gene: TRBJ1-2; V gene: TRBV18; CDR3 protein: CASSPQGFNYGYTF; CDR3 DNA: TGTGCCAGCTCACCGCAGGGGTTTAACTATGGCTACACCTTC
D gene: .; clone size: once; J gene: TRBJ2-3; V gene: TRBV11-2; CDR3 protein: CASSSSYRSDTQYF; CDR3 DNA: TGTGCCAGCAGCTCCTCTTACCGGTCAGATACGCAGTATTTT
D gene: TRBD2; clone size: once; J gene: TRBJ2-1; V gene: TRBV23-1; CDR3 protein: CASSQSRGLAGPGDYNEQFF; CDR3 DNA: TGCGCCAGCAGTCAATCGAGGGGACTAGCGGGACCTGGGGACTACAATGAGCAGTTCTTC
D gene: .; clone size: .; J gene: TRBJ2-1; V gene: TRBV7-2; CDR3 protein: CASRKGLNEQFF; CDR3 DNA: TGTGCCAGCAGAAAGGGGCTGAATGAGCAGTTCTTC
D gene: .; clone size: once; J gene: TRBJ1-3; V gene: TRBV5-4; CDR3 protein: CASSLGQANSGNTIYF; CDR3 DNA: TGTGCCAGCAGCTTGGGGCAGGCCAACTCTGGAAACACCATATATTTT
D gene: TRBD2; clone size: .; J gene: TRBJ2-2; V gene: TRBV10-2; CDR3 protein: CASSDRTSGRAGRTGELFF; CDR3 DNA: TGCGCCAGCAGTGATCGGACTAGCGGGAGGGCCGGTCGGACCGGGGAGCTGTTTTTT
D gene: TRBD2; clone size: .; J gene: TRBJ2-3; V gene: TRBV7-9; CDR3 protein: CASSLARSSGREDTQYF; CDR3 DNA: TGTGCCAGCAGCTTAGCGAGGTCCAGCGGGAGGGAGGATACGCAGTATTTT
D gene: .; clone size: .; J gene: TRBJ1-4; V gene: TRBV9; CDR3 protein: CASSTGAKLDEKLFF; CDR3 DNA: TGTGCCAGCAGCACTGGAGCGAAACTTGATGAAAAACTGTTTTTT
D gene: TRBD1; clone size: .; J gene: TRBJ1-2; V gene: TRBV5-1; CDR3 protein: CASSSGQGANYGYTF; CDR3 DNA: TGCGCCAGCAGCTCAGGACAGGGGGCCAACTATGGCTACACCTTC
D gene: TRBD1; clone size: .; J gene: TRBJ2-3; V gene: TRBV7-2; CDR3 protein: CASSLPDRSTDTQYF; CDR3 DNA: TGTGCCAGCAGCTTACCGGACAGGTCCACAGATACGCAGTATTTT
D gene: .; clone size: .; J gene: TRBJ1-2; V gene: TRBV7-2; CDR3 protein: CASSFLDSKLPNYGYTF; CDR3 DNA: TGTGCCAGCAGCTTTTTGGACAGCAAACTTCCAAACTATGGCTACACCTTC
D gene: TRBD2; clone size: .; J gene: TRBJ2-3; V gene: TRBV7-2; CDR3 protein: CASSSKHLTSGRPDTQYF; CDR3 DNA: TGTGCCAGCAGCTCAAAACACCTGACTAGCGGGAGGCCAGATACGCAGTATTTT
D gene: TRBD1; clone size: .; J gene: TRBJ2-7; V gene: TRBV6-5; CDR3 protein: CASSLRTGFNYEQYF; CDR3 DNA: TGTGCCAGCAGTTTAAGGACAGGGTTTAACTACGAGCAGTACTTC
D gene: TRBD1; clone size: .; J gene: TRBJ2-1; V gene: TRBV4-3; CDR3 protein: CASSSQTGAYNEQFF; CDR3 DNA: TGCGCCAGCAGCTCGCAGACAGGGGCCTACAATGAGCAGTTCTTC
D gene: TRBD1; clone size: .; J gene: TRBJ1-1; V gene: TRBV19; CDR3 protein: CASSPDRGNTEAFF; CDR3 DNA: TGTGCCAGTAGTCCGGACAGGGGGAACACTGAAGCTTTCTTT
D gene: .; clone size: .; J gene: TRBJ2-7; V gene: TRBV7-8; CDR3 protein: CASSEDNYEQYF; CDR3 DNA: TGTGCCAGCAGCGAAGACAACTACGAGCAGTACTTC
D gene: .; clone size: .; J gene: TRBJ2-1; V gene: TRBV28; CDR3 protein: CASSITESYNEQFF; CDR3 DNA: TGTGCCAGCAGCATCACGGAGAGTTACAATGAGCAGTTCTTC
D gene: TRBD2; clone size: once; J gene: TRBJ2-2; V gene: TRBV9; CDR3 protein: CASTPELAAGELFF; CDR3 DNA: TGTGCCAGCACCCCGGAACTAGCGGCCGGGGAGCTGTTTTTT
D gene: .; clone size: .; J gene: TRBJ2-1; V gene: TRBV21-1; CDR3 protein: CASRSGTGLLNEQFF; CDR3 DNA: TGTGCCAGCCGGTCAGGTACGGGGTTATTGAATGAGCAGTTCTTC
D gene: TRBD2; clone size: .; J gene: TRBJ2-1; V gene: TRBV7-3; CDR3 protein: CASSLRTSGSSYNEQFF; CDR3 DNA: TGTGCCAGCAGCTTAAGGACTAGCGGTAGCTCCTACAATGAGCAGTTCTTC
D gene: .; clone size: .; J gene: TRBJ1-6; V gene: TRBV23-1; CDR3 protein: CANDGQNSPLHF; CDR3 DNA: TGCGCCAACGACGGACAGAATTCACCCCTCCACTTT
D gene: .; clone size: .; J gene: TRBJ2-5; V gene: TRBV20-1; CDR3 protein: CSATGEETQYF; CDR3 DNA: TGCAGTGCTACAGGGGAAGAGACCCAGTACTTC
D gene: .; clone size: .; J gene: TRBJ1-3; V gene: TRBV7-9; CDR3 protein: CASSYDPGHARNTIYF; CDR3 DNA: TGTGCCAGCAGCTACGATCCGGGACACGCTCGAAACACCATATATTTT
D gene: .; clone size: .; J gene: TRBJ2-2; V gene: TRBV24-1; CDR3 protein: CATAGLADTGELFF; CDR3 DNA: TGTGCCACCGCGGGGTTAGCGGACACCGGGGAGCTGTTTTTT
D gene: .; clone size: .; J gene: TRBJ2-2; V gene: TRBV5-1; CDR3 protein: CASSLGAPNTGELFF; CDR3 DNA: TGCGCCAGCAGCCTGGGAGCCCCGAACACCGGGGAGCTGTTTTTT
D gene: TRBD1; clone size: .; J gene: TRBJ2-2; V gene: TRBV19; CDR3 protein: CASSIGTGAPNTGELFF; CDR3 DNA: TGTGCCAGTAGTATTGGGACAGGAGCACCGAACACCGGGGAGCTGTTTTTT
D gene: TRBD1; clone size: .; J gene: TRBJ1-2; V gene: TRBV4-3; CDR3 protein: CASSQDARGQGYTF; CDR3 DNA: TGCGCCAGCAGCCAAGATGCAAGGGGGCAGGGCTACACCTTC
D gene: TRBD1; clone size: .; J gene: TRBJ2-3; V gene: TRBV6-5; CDR3 protein: CASSNRGLPDTQYF; CDR3 DNA: TGTGCCAGCAGCAACAGGGGGCTCCCAGATACGCAGTATTTT
D gene: TRBD1; clone size: .; J gene: TRBJ1-6; V gene: TRBV4-3; CDR3 protein: CASSHGGTGGAGGSPLHF; CDR3 DNA: TGCGCCAGCAGCCACGGGGGAACAGGGGGCGCGGGGGGGTCACCCCTCCACTTT
D gene: TRBD2; clone size: once; J gene: TRBJ2-5; V gene: TRBV5-6; CDR3 protein: CASSKPGLATQETQYF; CDR3 DNA: TGTGCCAGCAGTAAACCGGGACTAGCGACCCAAGAGACCCAGTACTTC
D gene: .; clone size: .; J gene: TRBJ1-5; V gene: TRBV5-6; CDR3 protein: CASSQRELNQPQHF; CDR3 DNA: TGTGCCAGCAGTCAACGGGAACTCAATCAGCCCCAGCATTTT
D gene: TRBD1; clone size: .; J gene: TRBJ2-2; V gene: TRBV2; CDR3 protein: CAPTTQRGRLLPLANTGELFF; CDR3 DNA: TGTGCCCCGACCACACAAAGGGGGCGACTACTCCCTTTGGCGAACACCGGGGAGCTGTTTTTT
D gene: .; clone size: once; J gene: TRBJ1-2; V gene: TRBV25-1; CDR3 protein: CASSGRVTSYGYTF; CDR3 DNA: TGTGCCAGCAGTGGTCGGGTCACATCCTATGGCTACACCTTC
D gene: .; clone size: .; J gene: TRBJ1-4; V gene: TRBV7-9; CDR3 protein: CASSLGHNEKLFF; CDR3 DNA: TGTGCCAGCAGCTTAGGTCATAATGAAAAACTGTTTTTT
D gene: TRBD1; clone size: .; J gene: TRBJ1-5; V gene: TRBV28; CDR3 protein: CASSLWGGKDRAGQPQHF; CDR3 DNA: TGTGCCAGCAGTTTATGGGGGGGGAAGGACAGGGCCGGTCAGCCCCAGCATTTT
D gene: .; clone size: .; J gene: TRBJ2-3; V gene: TRBV7-2; CDR3 protein: CASSPMASFGTDTQYF; CDR3 DNA: TGTGCCAGCAGCCCAATGGCTAGTTTTGGCACAGATACGCAGTATTTT
D gene: .; clone size: .; J gene: TRBJ1-2; V gene: TRBV28; CDR3 protein: CASSPPRGGSNYGYTF; CDR3 DNA: TGTGCCAGCAGCCCTCCCCGGGGAGGGTCCAACTATGGCTACACCTTC
D gene: TRBD2; clone size: .; J gene: TRBJ2-1; V gene: TRBV5-1; CDR3 protein: CASSRTSGSFSYNEQFF; CDR3 DNA: TGCGCCAGCAGCAGGACTAGCGGGAGTTTCTCCTACAATGAGCAGTTCTTC
D gene: TRBD2; clone size: .; J gene: TRBJ2-5; V gene: TRBV7-2; CDR3 protein: CASSLTSAQETQYF; CDR3 DNA: TGTGCCAGCAGCTTGACTAGCGCCCAAGAGACCCAGTACTTC
D gene: TRBD2; clone size: .; J gene: TRBJ2-1; V gene: TRBV9; CDR3 protein: CASSGLAGGGEQFF; CDR3 DNA: TGTGCCAGCAGCGGTCTAGCGGGAGGTGGTGAGCAGTTCTTC
D gene: TRBD1; clone size: .; J gene: TRBJ1-2; V gene: TRBV9; CDR3 protein: CASSVATSGQIYGYTF; CDR3 DNA: TGTGCCAGCAGCGTAGCTACCTCGGGACAGATCTATGGCTACACCTTC
D gene: TRBD2; clone size: .; J gene: TRBJ2-3; V gene: TRBV28; CDR3 protein: CASSPPGGRSTDTQYF; CDR3 DNA: TGTGCCAGCAGTCCTCCGGGAGGGCGGTCAACAGATACGCAGTATTTT